The 28 T cell receptor beta chains below come from one sample, sequenced in a study of T-cell reconstitution after alpha-beta-depleted transplantation in children. Unique molecular identifiers featured in how the TCRbeta library was prepared. TCRdb reprocessed the PCR reads with MiXCR, giving one entry per CDR3 protein. The sample records approximately 18,000 distinct CDR3 sequences, over 10% being singletons. The sample was PBMCs, mostly from graft donor cells, taken 60 days after TCRalphabeta/CD19-depleted stem cell transplant. All receptors derive from a female patient aged 2 to 10 who had a stem cell transplant for congenital amegakaryocytic thrombocytopenia, so the T cells may come from the graft donor.

Ten or more counts support this clonotype. The gene calls are TRBV7-2 and TRBJ2-5; D unresolved. The germline gives CDR1 SGHTA, CDR2 FQGNSA. Between the trimmed V and J ends, which lost 1 base and 8 bases, there was a span of 8 bases. The CDR3 runs 12 residues. The CDR3 region has the DNA TGTGCCAGCAGCTTAGAGGGTGTAACCCAGTACTTC. It codes for CASSLEGVTQYF.

In this sample, this clonotype turned up many times. The V gene is TRBV30, the J gene TRBJ2-2, with D tentatively TRBD2 (5 bases). The ends were cut back, 0 bases at V and 5 bases at J, with 7 bases in the middle. Germline V gene lookup returns CDR1 GTSNPN and CDR2 SVGIG (reference sequence). The CDR3 totals 13 residues. CDR3 nucleotides: TGTGCCTGGAGTGTCGGGGAAACCGGGGAGCTGTTTTTT. Translation gives CAWSVGETGELFF.

At least ten counts were recorded for this clonotype. J is TRBJ2-5 and V is TRBV5-1; D might be TRBD1 or TRBD2, each matching 5 bases. The length of the CDR3 is 15 residues. Germline V gives CDR1 SGHRS, CDR2 YFSETQ. V lost 4 bases to trimming and J lost 5 bases, with 18 bases between them. This CDR3 is CASSMGVARQETQYF. The CDR3 nucleotides are TGCGCCAGCAGCATGGGGGTAGCGAGGCAGGAGACCCAGTACTTC. The full variable domain, with the rest looked up from reference TRBV5-1 and TRBJ2-5, is KAGVTQTPRYLIKTRGQQVTLSCSPISGHRSVSWYQQTPGQGLQFLFEYFSETQRNKGNFPGRFSGRQFSNSRSEMNVSTLELGDSALYLCASSMGVARQETQYFGPGTRLLVL.

This clonotype was seen at least ten times. V is TRBV7-2 and J is TRBJ2-3; D not resolved. Trimming pared 4 bases from V and 1 base from J, leaving 9 bases between. The CDR3 contains 14 residues. The germline CDR1 and CDR2 sequences are SGHTA and FQGNSA. The CDR3 DNA sequence: TGTGCCAGCAGCTCTTCGGACGGCACAGATACGCAGTATTTT. It translates to CASSSSDGTDTQYF.

This clonotype was detected ten times or more. The chain couples TRBV20-1 to TRBJ2-7, with 7 nucleotides matching TRBD1. Germline-derived CDR1 and CDR2 are DFQATT and SNEGSKA (reference sequence). After removal of 6 bases from V and 0 bases from J, the junction contained 8 bases not matched to a gene. The CDR3 is 14 residues long. The DNA for the CDR3 is TGCAGTGCGTCTCCGACAGGGAGCTCCTACGAGCAGTACTTC. Translated, it gives CSASPTGSSYEQYF.

Judged by abundance, this clonotype is medium-sized. The chain combines TRBV27 with TRBJ2-4; tentatively, D is TRBD1 or TRBD2 (5 bases each). This CDR3 spans 15 amino acids. Trimming cost V 4 bases and J 8 bases, with 18 bases left between them. The germline CDR1 and CDR2 sequences are MNHEY and SMNVEV (reference sequence). DNA for the CDR3: TGTGCCAGCAGTTCACATCTCGAGGGACGTGACATTCAGTACTTC. Translated: CASSSHLEGRDIQYF.

This clonotype occurred many times. The chain carries TRBV25-1 and TRBJ1-1, with 8 bases lining up with TRBD1. V gave up 3 bases and J gave up 3 bases; unmatched junction bases: 3. The CDR3 sequence is 14 residues long. The germline CDR1 and CDR2 sequences are MGHDK and SYGVNS. The CDR3: CASSEGQDDTEAFF. The CDR3 nucleotides read TGTGCCAGCAGTGAGGGACAGGATGACACTGAAGCTTTCTTT.

This clonotype was counted at least ten times. The V gene is TRBV5-1, the J gene TRBJ2-1; 9 positions match TRBD2. The CDR3 is 17 residues long. Germline CDR1 and CDR2: SGHRS and YFSETQ. Trimming removed 2 bases from V and 8 bases from J; junction bases left unmatched: 14. This CDR3 reads CASSLGFAGGQDDEQFF. The DNA for the CDR3 is TGCGCCAGCAGCTTAGGTTTCGCGGGAGGGCAGGACGATGAGCAGTTCTTC.

This clonotype was detected ten times or more. The CDR3 loop reads CASSPRPFVAGGGTVVPGELFF. As DNA, the CDR3 is TGTGCCAGCAGCCCGCGACCCTTCGTAGCGGGAGGCGGCACTGTTGTTCCCGGGGAGCTGTTTTTT. V usage is TRBV4-2 and J usage is TRBJ2-2, with 10 bases identical to TRBD2. This CDR3 spans 22 amino acids. Trimming took 4 bases from V and 6 from J; bases not matched to a gene: 26. In germline, CDR1 is LGHNA, CDR2 YNFKEQ.

This clonotype showed up many times. The chain is built from TRBV12-3 or TRBV12-4 and TRBJ2-1; TRBD2 might be the D (6 bases). V was cut by 7 bases and J by 4 bases, with 14 bases left in between. The CDR3 is made up of 14 amino acids. The CDR3 protein is CASTSRDFYNEQFF. CDR3 in DNA: TGTGCCAGCACCTCCCGGGACTTTTACAATGAGCAGTTCTTC.

The chain links TRBV3-1 to TRBJ2-5; D gene unclear. This CDR3 is 11 amino acids long. Germline CDR1 reads LGHDT; CDR2 reads YNNKEL (reference sequence). CDR3 sequence (DNA): TGTACCTGCAGCAGACGAGAGACCCAGTACTTC. Translation: CTCSRRETQYF.

This clonotype was seen repeatedly, ten times or more. The chain joins TRBV28 to TRBJ1-2; D call uncertain. V lost 1 base, J lost 9 bases, and 6 bases lay in between. From germline, CDR1 is MDHEN and CDR2 SYDVKM. This CDR3 region has 11 residues. CDR3 sequence: CASSLYWSYTF. The CDR3 coding sequence is TGTGCCAGCAGTTTATACTGGAGCTACACCTTC.

This clonotype came up many times. The rearrangement links TRBV12-3 or TRBV12-4 to TRBJ2-3; no reliable D call. V gave up 4 bases and J gave up 11 bases, with 16 bases separating them. This CDR3 region has 13 residues. CDR3 sequence reads: CASSSPGYAKQYF. The CDR3 nucleotides read TGTGCCAGCAGTTCCCCCGGCTACGCCAAGCAGTATTTT.

For this clonotype: Compared with germline, one end of the junction differs, possibly owing to a read error. V gene TRBV20-1 combines with J gene TRBJ1-2, with 8 bases fitting TRBD1. From germline, CDR1 is DFQATT and CDR2 SNEGSKA (reference sequence). The length of the CDR3 is 15 residues. Here the CDR3 DNA reads TGCTGTGCTAGAGATAGGGGACAGGCCTATAATGGCTACACCTTC. This codes for CCARDRGQAYNGYTF.

In its sample, this clonotype was seen many times. V gene TRBV12-3 or TRBV12-4 combines with J gene TRBJ2-1, with 9 positions matching TRBD1. The ends lost 2 bases at V and 4 bases at J; junction bases unmatched: 3. This CDR3 is 15 amino acids long. In DNA, the CDR3 is TGTGCCAGCAGTTTAACAGGGGGCTTTTACAATGAGCAGTTCTTC. Translation: CASSLTGGFYNEQFF.

This clonotype was seen many times. The chain recombines TRBV5-1 with TRBJ2-1; tentatively, D is TRBD2 (6 bases). Germline values: CDR1 SGHRS, CDR2 YFSETQ. The germline V and J ends were trimmed by 7 bases and 0 bases, with 14 bases remaining between them. The CDR3 loop spans 15 amino acids. This CDR3 is CASFGAAGSYNEQFF. The CDR3 coding sequence is TGCGCCAGCTTCGGGGCAGCGGGCTCCTACAATGAGCAGTTCTTC.

This clonotype has ten or more counts. The chain is built from TRBV5-5 and TRBJ2-7; D gene unclear. The CDR3 loop spans 15 amino acids. V was pared by 0 bases and J by 5 bases, with 15 bases between. Germline CDR1 SGHKS, CDR2 YYEKEE (reference sequence). The CDR3 protein is CASSLEIPSGHEQYF. The CDR3 coding sequence is TGTGCCAGCAGCTTGGAGATACCTTCCGGTCACGAGCAGTACTTC.

Only a few counts were recorded for this clonotype. The genes are TRBV14 and TRBJ2-3; D unresolved. This CDR3 comprises 12 residues. Trimming left V 0 bases short and J 8 bases short, with 6 bases between. CDR1 is SGHDN, CDR2 FVKESK, per germline. CDR3 residues: CASSQESVTQYF. In DNA, the CDR3 is TGTGCCAGCAGCCAAGAAAGTGTTACGCAGTATTTT. Together with reference TRBV14 and TRBJ2-3, the CDR3 gives the full variable domain: EAGVTQFPSHSVIEKGQTVTLRCDPISGHDNLYWYRRVMGKEIKFLLHFVKESKQDESGMPNNRFLAERTGGTYSTLKVQPAELEDSGVYFCASSQESVTQYFGPGTRLTVL.

This clonotype was recorded at least ten times. The chain couples TRBV11-3 to TRBJ2-1, with D perhaps TRBD2 (5 bases). This CDR3 has 11 residues. With 1 base removed from V and 10 bases from J, the gap between germline ends came to 5 bases. Germline CDR1 and CDR2: SGHNT and YENEEA. CDR3 sequence: CASSLGGEQFF. The CDR3, as DNA: TGTGCCAGCAGCTTAGGAGGGGAGCAGTTCTTC.

In this sample, this clonotype turned up many times. This chain joins TRBV5-1 and TRBJ2-2; D remains ambiguous. The CDR3 runs to 14 residues. V lost 1 base to trimming and J lost 7 bases, with 11 bases between them. Germline V gene data show CDR1 as SGHRS and CDR2 as YFSETQ. For the CDR3, the DNA is TGCGCCAGCAGCTTGTACTCGCGGTTCGGGGAGCTGTTTTTT. Amino acid sequence: CASSLYSRFGELFF.

Comments on this clonotype: A read error may be the cause here, since a much bigger clone is one base away. V and J are TRBV18 and TRBJ2-7; no firm D call. The V gene's germline CDR1 is KGHSH and CDR2 LQKENI. V shed 3 bases and J shed 5 bases, with 8 bases lying between them. The CDR3 spans 12 residues. The CDR3 protein is CASSPEIHEQYF. The CDR3 bases are TGTGCCAGCTCACCGGAAATCCACGAGCAGTACTTC.

This clonotype was counted ten times or more. V is TRBV7-8 and J is TRBJ1-2, with D uncertain. The germline gives CDR1 SGHVS, CDR2 FQNEAQ. This CDR3 is 13 amino acids long. V gave up 1 base and J gave up 6 bases, with 9 bases separating them. CDR3 DNA sequence: TGTGCCAGCAGCTTAGTGTGGTTGGATGGCTACACCTTC. Translation: CASSLVWLDGYTF.

The CDR3: CARGFTDTQYF. The CDR3 DNA reads TGTGCCAGAGGATTCACAGATACGCAGTATTTT. J is TRBJ2-3 and V is TRBV2; D unresolved. The CDR3 is 11 amino acids. Per the germline V gene, CDR1 is SNHLY and CDR2 is FYNNEI. The V and J ends lost 9 bases and 2 bases respectively, with 6 bases between them.

This clonotype has at least ten counts. The genes are TRBV7-9 and TRBJ2-3, with D perhaps matching TRBD2 (6 bases). Between the trimmed V and J ends, which lost 3 bases and 0 bases, there was a span of 7 bases. Germline CDR1 SEHNR, CDR2 FQNEAQ (reference sequence). The CDR3 spans 14 residues. The CDR3 DNA reads TGTGCCAGCAGCTTTCGGGGGAGCACAGATACGCAGTATTTT. Encoded protein: CASSFRGSTDTQYF.

This clonotype was seen repeatedly, ten times or more. The chain recombines TRBV6-1 with TRBJ1-2; D is uncertain. V lost 0 bases and J lost 2, with 7 bases in between. The CDR3 has 14 amino acids. Germline assignment: CDR1 MNHNS and CDR2 SASEGT. The CDR3 spells CASSEAPYNYGYTF. The CDR3 DNA sequence: TGTGCCAGCAGTGAAGCGCCTTACAACTATGGCTACACCTTC.

This clonotype has at least ten counts. The chain carries TRBV6-5 and TRBJ2-7; D is unclear. The germline CDR1 and CDR2 sequences are MNHEY and SVGAGI. V lost 2 bases and J 1 base, leaving 15 bases between the germline ends. The CDR3 extends over 16 amino acids. The CDR3 DNA reads TGTGCCAGCAGTTACCAATCCAAACAGAGGTCCTACGAGCAGTACTTC. Protein sequence: CASSYQSKQRSYEQYF.

The J gene is TRBJ1-5, the V gene TRBV19; D remains unclear. CDR1 is LNHDA, CDR2 SQIVND, per germline (reference sequence). This CDR3 region has 16 residues. V gave up 3 bases and J gave up 0 bases, with 12 bases separating them. DNA for the CDR3: TGTGCCAGTAGTATCCTGACACTCTATAGCAATCAGCCCCAGCATTTT. This codes for CASSILTLYSNQPQHF.

The V and J genes are TRBV5-1 and TRBJ2-1, with 7 bases that match TRBD2. CDR3 size: 16 residues. Germline loops: CDR1 SGHRS, CDR2 YFSETQ. The V and J ends lost 0 bases and 4 bases, in that order; junction bases with no gene match: 7. CDR3 bases: TGCGCCAGCAGCTTGGCCGGGTCTAGCGGTTACAATGAGCAGTTCTTC. It codes for CASSLAGSSGYNEQFF.